This TCR beta chain was captured in a study of blood T cell repertoires in COVID-19. Background on the study: In each case, the material was cDNA or gDNA derived from T cells, B-cell-depleted T cells, or PBMCs.

Germline V gene sequence: CDR1 KGHSH, CDR2 LQKENI. V shed 5 bases, J shed 3 bases, and the junction held 8 bases outside the gene matches. This CDR3 comprises 15 residues. Authors' data handling: The authors estimated nucleated cell counts from reference gene primer amplification. The assay was immunoSEQ multiplex PCR, and TCRdb's table has in-frame clones only and misses some. The V and J calls and clone size come from that table; D and trimming were worked out from the DNA. This repertoire shows 65,000 or so clones, 75% to 90% found once; its top ten account for about 15%. The V call is TRBV18, the J call TRBJ2-7; 9 bases align to TRBD1. The sequence was collected from an elderly man with acute or convalescent COVID-19. The sequenced sample consisted of peripheral blood. The CDR3 bases are TGTGCCAGCTCAGACGGACAGGGGAGGATCTACGAGCAGTACTTC. Protein: CASSDGQGRIYEQYF.